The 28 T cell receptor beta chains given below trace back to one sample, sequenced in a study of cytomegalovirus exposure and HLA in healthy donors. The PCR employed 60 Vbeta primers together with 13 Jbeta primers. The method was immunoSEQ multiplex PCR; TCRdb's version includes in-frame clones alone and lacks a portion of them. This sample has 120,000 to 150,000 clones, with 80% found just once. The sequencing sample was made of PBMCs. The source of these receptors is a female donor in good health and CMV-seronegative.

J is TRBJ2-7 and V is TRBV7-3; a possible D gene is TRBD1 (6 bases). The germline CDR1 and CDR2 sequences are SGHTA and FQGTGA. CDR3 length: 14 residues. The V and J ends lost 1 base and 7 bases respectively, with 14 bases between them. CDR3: CASSLNRVLGEQYF. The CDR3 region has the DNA TGTGCCAGCAGCTTAAACAGGGTCTTGGGAGAGCAGTACTTC.

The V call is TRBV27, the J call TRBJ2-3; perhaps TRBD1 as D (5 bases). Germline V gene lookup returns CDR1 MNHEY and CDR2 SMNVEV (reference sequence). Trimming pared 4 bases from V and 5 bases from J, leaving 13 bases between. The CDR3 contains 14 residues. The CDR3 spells CASSWAGSVDTQYF. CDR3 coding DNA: TGTGCCAGCAGTTGGGCAGGGTCGGTAGATACGCAGTATTTT.

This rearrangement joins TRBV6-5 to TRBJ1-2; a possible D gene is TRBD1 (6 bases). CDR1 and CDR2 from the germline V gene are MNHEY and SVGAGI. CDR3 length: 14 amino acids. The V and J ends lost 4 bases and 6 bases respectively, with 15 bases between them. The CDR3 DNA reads TGTGCCAGCAGTTCAGTATACAGGGACGATGGCTACACCTTC. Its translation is CASSSVYRDDGYTF.

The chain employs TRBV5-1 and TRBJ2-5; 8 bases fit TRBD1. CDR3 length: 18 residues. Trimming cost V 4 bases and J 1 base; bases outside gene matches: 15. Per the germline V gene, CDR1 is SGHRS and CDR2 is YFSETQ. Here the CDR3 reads CASSTRTGFWRSQETQYF. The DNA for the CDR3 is TGCGCCAGCAGCACTAGGACAGGGTTCTGGCGGAGCCAAGAGACCCAGTACTTC.

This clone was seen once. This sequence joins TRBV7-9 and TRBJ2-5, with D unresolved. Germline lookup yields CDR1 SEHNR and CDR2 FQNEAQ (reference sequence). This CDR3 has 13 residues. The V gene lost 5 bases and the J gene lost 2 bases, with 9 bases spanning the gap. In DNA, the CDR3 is TGTGCCAGCAGCGTCGACTTACAAGAGACCCAGTACTTC. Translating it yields CASSVDLQETQYF.

The CDR3 loop is CASSRDSTNTGELFF. The CDR3 nucleotides read TGCGCCAGCAGCCGGGACAGTACGAACACCGGGGAGCTGTTTTTT. V usage is TRBV5-1 and J usage is TRBJ2-2; 7 bases agree with TRBD1. The junction had 3 bases not matched to a gene; V was cut back by 4 bases and J by 0 bases. The CDR3 has 15 amino acids. Germline CDR1 is SGHRS and CDR2 is YFSETQ.

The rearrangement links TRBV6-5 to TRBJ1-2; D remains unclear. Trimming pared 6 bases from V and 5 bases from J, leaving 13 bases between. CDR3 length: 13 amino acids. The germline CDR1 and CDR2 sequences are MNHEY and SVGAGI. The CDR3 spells CASSHSTRYGYTF. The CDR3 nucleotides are TGTGCCAGCAGCCATTCAACAAGATATGGCTACACCTTC.

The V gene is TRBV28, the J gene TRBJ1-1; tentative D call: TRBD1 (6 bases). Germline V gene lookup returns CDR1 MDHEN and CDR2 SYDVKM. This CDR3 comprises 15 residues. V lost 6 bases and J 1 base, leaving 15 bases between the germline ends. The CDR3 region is CASSPGHESNTEAFF. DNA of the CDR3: TGTGCCAGCAGCCCGGGACACGAATCGAACACTGAAGCTTTCTTT.

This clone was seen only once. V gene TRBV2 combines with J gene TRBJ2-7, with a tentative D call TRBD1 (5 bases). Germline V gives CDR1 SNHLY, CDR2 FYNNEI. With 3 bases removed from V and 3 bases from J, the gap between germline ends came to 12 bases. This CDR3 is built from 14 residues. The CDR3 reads CASSEGQVYYEQYF. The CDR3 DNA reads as TGTGCCAGCAGTGAGGGGCAGGTCTACTACGAGCAGTACTTC.

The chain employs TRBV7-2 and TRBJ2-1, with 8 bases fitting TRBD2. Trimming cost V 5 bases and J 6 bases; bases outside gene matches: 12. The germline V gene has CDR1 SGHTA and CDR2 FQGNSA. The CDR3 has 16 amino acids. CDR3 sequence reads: CASSPPGREDLNEQFF. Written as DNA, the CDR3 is TGTGCCAGCAGCCCACCGGGGCGGGAGGACCTCAATGAGCAGTTCTTC.

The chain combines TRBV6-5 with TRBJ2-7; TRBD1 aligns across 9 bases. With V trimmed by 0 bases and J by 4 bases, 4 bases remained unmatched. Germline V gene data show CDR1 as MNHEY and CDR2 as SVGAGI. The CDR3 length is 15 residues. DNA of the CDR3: TGTGCCAGCAGTTACTCGATGGACAGGGGATACGAGCAGTACTTC. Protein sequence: CASSYSMDRGYEQYF.

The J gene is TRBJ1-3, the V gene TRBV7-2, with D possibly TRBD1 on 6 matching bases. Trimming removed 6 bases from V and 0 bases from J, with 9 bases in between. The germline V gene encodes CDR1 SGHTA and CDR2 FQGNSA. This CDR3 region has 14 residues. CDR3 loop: CASSTGNSGNTIYF. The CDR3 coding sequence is TGTGCCAGCAGTACAGGGAACTCTGGAAACACCATATATTTT. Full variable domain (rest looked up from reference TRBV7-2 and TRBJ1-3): GAGVSQSPSNKVTEKGKDVELRCDPISGHTALYWYRQSLGQGLEFLIYFQGNSAPDKSGLPSDRFSAERTGGSVSTLTIQRTQQEDSAVYLCASSTGNSGNTIYFGEGSWLTVV.

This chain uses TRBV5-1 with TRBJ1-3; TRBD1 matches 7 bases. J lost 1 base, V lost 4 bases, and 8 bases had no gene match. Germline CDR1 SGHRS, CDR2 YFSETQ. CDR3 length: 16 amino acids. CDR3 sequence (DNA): TGCGCCAGCAGCGCGTCTACGGGACAGTCTGGAAACACCATATATTTT. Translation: CASSASTGQSGNTIYF.

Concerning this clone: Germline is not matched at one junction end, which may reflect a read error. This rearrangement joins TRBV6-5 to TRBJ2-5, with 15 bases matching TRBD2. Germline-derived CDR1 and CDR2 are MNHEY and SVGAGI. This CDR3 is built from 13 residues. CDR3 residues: CASRLGLAGGQHF. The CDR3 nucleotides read TGTGCCAGCAGACTCGGACTAGCGGGAGGGCAGCACTTC.

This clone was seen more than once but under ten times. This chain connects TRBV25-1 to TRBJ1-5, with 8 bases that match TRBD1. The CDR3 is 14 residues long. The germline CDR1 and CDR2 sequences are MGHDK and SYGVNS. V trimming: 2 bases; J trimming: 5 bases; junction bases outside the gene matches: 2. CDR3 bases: TGTGCCAGCAGTGAACAGGGGGCTTATCAGCCCCAGCATTTT. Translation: CASSEQGAYQPQHF.

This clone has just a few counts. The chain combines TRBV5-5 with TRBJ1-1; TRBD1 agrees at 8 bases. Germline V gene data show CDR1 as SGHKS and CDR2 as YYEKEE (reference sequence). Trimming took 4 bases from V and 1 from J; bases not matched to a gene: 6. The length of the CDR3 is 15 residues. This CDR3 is CASSPRTGRNTEAFF. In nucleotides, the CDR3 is TGTGCCAGCAGCCCACGGACAGGGCGGAACACTGAAGCTTTCTTT.

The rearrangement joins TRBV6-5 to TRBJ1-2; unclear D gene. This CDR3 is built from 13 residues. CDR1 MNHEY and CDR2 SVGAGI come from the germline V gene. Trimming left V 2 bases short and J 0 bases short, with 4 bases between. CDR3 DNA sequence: TGTGCCAGCAGTTACAGAGCTAACTATGGCTACACCTTC. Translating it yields CASSYRANYGYTF.

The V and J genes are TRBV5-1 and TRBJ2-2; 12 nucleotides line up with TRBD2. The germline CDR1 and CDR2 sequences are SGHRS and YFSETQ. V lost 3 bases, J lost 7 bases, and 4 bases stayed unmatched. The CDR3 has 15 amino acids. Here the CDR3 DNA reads TGCGCCAGCAGCTGGACTAGCGGGAATAACGGGGAGCTGTTTTTT. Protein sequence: CASSWTSGNNGELFF.

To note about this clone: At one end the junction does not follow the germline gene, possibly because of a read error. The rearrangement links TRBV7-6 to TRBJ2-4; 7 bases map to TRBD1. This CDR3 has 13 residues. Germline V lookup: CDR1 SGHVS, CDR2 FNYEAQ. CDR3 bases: TGTGCCAGCAGCCCAAGGGGGCCCGAAGACGGAATCTTC. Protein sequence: CASSPRGPEDGIF.

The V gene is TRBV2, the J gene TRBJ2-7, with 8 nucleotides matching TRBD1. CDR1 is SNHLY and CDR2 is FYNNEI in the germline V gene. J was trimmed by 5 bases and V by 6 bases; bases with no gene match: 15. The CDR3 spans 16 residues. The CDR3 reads CASRSIVDRVKNEQYF. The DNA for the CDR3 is TGTGCCAGCAGATCCATTGTGGACAGGGTAAAAAACGAGCAGTACTTC.

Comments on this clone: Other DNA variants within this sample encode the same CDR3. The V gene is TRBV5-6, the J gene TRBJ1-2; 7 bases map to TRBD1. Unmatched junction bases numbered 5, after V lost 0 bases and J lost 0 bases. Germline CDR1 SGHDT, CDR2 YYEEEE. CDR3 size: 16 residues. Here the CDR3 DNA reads TGTGCCAGCAGCTTGGGGACAGGCCTAGCTAACTATGGCTACACCTTC. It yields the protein CASSLGTGLANYGYTF.

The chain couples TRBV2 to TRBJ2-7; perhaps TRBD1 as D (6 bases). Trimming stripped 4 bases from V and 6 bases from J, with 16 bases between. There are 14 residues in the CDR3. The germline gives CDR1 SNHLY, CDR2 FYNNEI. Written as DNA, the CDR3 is TGTGCCAGCAGTGGGGACACCCCCCAGGGCGAGCAGTACTTC. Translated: CASSGDTPQGEQYF.

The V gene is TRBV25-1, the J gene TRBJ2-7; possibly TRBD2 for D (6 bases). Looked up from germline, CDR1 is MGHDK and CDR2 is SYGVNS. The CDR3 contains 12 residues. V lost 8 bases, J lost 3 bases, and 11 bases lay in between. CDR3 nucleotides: TGTGCCAGCGGCCGGGACTTCTACGAGCAGTACTTC. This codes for CASGRDFYEQYF.

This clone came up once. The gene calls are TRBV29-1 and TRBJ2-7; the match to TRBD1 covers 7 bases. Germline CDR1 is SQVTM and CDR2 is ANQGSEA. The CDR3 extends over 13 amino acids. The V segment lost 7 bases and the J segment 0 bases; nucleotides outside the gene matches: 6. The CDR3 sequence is CSALTGHSYEQYF. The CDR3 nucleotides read TGCAGCGCCTTGACAGGGCACTCCTACGAGCAGTACTTC.

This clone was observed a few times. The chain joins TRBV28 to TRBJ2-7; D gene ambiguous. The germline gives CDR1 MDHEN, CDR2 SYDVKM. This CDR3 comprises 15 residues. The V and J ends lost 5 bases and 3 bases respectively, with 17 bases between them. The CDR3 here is CASSLPRRTSYEQYF. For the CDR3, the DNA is TGTGCCAGCAGTCTGCCGCGGCGAACGAGCTACGAGCAGTACTTC. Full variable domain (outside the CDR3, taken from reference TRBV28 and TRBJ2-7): DVKVTQSSRYLVKRTGEKVFLECVQDMDHENMFWYRQDPGLGLRLIYFSYDVKMKEKGDIPEGYSVSREKKERFSLILESASTNQTSMYLCASSLPRRTSYEQYFGPGTRLTVT.

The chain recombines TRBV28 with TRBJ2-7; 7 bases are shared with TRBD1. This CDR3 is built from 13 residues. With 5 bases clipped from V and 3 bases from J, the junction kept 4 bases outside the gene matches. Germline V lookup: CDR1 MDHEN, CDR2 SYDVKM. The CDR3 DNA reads TGTGCCAGCAGTCCAGGGGGTCTCTACGAGCAGTACTTC. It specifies CASSPGGLYEQYF.

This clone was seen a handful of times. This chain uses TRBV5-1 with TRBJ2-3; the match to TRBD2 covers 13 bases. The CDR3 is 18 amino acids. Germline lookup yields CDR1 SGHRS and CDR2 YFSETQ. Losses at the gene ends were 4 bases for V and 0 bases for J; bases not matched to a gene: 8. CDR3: CASSPWTSGSASTDTQYF. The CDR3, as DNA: TGCGCCAGCAGCCCGTGGACTAGCGGGAGCGCTAGCACAGATACGCAGTATTTT.

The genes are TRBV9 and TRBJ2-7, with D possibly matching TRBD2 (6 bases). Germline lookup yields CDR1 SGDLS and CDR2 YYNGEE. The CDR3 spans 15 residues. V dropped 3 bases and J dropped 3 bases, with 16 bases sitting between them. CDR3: CASSAQGGKGYEQYF. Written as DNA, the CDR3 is TGTGCCAGCAGCGCCCAAGGCGGGAAAGGCTACGAGCAGTACTTC.